This T cell receptor (beta chain) derives from a study of T cells in Graves' hyperthyroidism and ophthalmopathy. TCR beta CDR3 sequences were amplified from RNA transcripts. Initially, a first-round RT-PCR of the TCR CDR3 employed the HTBI primer set. TCRdb reprocessed the multiplex PCR reads via MiXCR and lists one record per CDR3 protein. The repertoire has hundreds of thousands of distinct CDR3 sequences, over 35% of them found once; the top ten carry around 9.3%. This clonotype was seen repeatedly, ten times or more. Sequencing used blood. The TCR was taken from a man aged 18 to 29 with Graves' hyperthyroidism.

Written as DNA, the CDR3 is TGTGCCAGTAGTATGGGACAGGGGCCCTACGAGCAGTACTTC. Protein product: CASSMGQGPYEQYF. The chain carries TRBV19 and TRBJ2-7; 10 bases agree with TRBD1. The V gene end was trimmed by 3 bases and the J gene end by 2 bases; junction bases not matched to a gene: 1. Germline V lookup: CDR1 LNHDA, CDR2 SQIVND (reference sequence). This CDR3 is built from 14 residues.